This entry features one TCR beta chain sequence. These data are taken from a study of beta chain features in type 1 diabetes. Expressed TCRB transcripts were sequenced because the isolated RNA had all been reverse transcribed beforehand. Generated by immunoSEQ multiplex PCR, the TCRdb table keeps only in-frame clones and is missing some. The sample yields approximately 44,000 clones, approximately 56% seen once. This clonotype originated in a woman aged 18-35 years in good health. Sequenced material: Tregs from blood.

CDR3 in DNA: TGTGCCAGCAGCCCGGACAGGGGGGAGACCCAGTACTTC. Protein: CASSPDRGETQYF. The rearrangement uses TRBV7-2 and TRBJ2-5, with 10 bases fitting TRBD1. This CDR3 spans 13 amino acids. The germline V gene has CDR1 SGHTA and CDR2 FQGNSA. The ends lost 5 bases at V and 5 bases at J; junction bases unmatched: 2. Full variable domain (rest looked up from reference TRBV7-2 and TRBJ2-5): GAGVSQSPSNKVTEKGKDVELRCDPISGHTALYWYRQSLGQGLEFLIYFQGNSAPDKSGLPSDRFSAERTGGSVSTLTIQRTQQEDSAVYLCASSPDRGETQYFGPGTRLLVL.